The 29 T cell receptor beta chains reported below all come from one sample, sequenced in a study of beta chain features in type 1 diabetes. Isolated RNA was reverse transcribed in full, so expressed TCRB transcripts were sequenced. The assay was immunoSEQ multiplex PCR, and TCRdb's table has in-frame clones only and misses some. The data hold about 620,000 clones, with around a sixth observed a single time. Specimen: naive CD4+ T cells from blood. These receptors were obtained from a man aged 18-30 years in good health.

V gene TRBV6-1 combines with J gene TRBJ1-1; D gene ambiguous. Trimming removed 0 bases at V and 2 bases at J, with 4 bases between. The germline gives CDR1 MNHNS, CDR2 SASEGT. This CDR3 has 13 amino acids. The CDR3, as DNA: TGTGCCAGCAGTGAAGCTAGTAACACTGAAGCTTTCTTT. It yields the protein CASSEASNTEAFF.

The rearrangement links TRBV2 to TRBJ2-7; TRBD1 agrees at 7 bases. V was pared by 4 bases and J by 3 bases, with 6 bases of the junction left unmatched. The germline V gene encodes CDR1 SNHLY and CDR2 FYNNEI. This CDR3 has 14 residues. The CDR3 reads CASSVRGHVYEQYF. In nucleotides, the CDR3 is TGTGCCAGCAGTGTTAGGGGGCACGTCTACGAGCAGTACTTC.

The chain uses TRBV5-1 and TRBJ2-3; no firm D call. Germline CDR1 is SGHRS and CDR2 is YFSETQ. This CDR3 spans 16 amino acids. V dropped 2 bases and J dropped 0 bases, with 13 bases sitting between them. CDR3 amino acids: CASSFFEAASTDTQYF. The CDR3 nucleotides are TGCGCCAGCAGCTTTTTTGAAGCCGCTAGCACAGATACGCAGTATTTT.

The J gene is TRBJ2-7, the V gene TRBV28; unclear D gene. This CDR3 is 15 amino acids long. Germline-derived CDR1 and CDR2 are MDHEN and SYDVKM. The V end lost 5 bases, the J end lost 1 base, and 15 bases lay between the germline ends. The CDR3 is CASSGGWAGSYEQYF. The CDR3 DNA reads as TGTGCCAGCAGTGGTGGCTGGGCTGGGTCCTACGAGCAGTACTTC.

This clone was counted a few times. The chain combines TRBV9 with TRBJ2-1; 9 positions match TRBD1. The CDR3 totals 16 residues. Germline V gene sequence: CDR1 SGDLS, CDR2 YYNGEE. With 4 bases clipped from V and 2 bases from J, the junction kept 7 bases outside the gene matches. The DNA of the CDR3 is TGTGCCAGCAGCATCCTGGGACAGGGTGCCTACAATGAGCAGTTCTTC. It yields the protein CASSILGQGAYNEQFF.

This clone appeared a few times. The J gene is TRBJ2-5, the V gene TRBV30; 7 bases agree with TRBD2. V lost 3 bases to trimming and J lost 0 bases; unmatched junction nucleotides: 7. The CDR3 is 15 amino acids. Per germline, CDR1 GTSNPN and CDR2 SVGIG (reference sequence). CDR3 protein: CAWSTRGENQETQYF. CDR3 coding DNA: TGTGCCTGGAGCACCCGGGGGGAAAACCAAGAGACCCAGTACTTC.

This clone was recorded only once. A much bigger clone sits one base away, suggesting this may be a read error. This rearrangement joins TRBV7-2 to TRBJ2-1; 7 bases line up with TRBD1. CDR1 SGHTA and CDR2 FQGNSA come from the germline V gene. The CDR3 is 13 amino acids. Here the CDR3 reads CASSFNDRAKQLF. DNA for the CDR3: TGTGCCAGCAGCTTCAACGACAGGGCGAAGCAGCTCTTC.

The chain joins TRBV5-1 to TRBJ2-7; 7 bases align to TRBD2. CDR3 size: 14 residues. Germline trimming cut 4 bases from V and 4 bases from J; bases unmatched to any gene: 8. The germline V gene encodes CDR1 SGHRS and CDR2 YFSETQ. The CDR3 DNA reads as TGCGCCAGCAGCCGGGGGAGGGATTCATACGAGCAGTACTTC. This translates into CASSRGRDSYEQYF.

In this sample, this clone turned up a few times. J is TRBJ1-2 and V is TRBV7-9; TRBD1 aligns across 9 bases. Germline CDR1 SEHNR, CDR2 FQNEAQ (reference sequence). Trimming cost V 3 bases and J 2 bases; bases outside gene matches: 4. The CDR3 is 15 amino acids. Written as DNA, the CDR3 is TGTGCCAGCAGCTTGTGGGACAGGGACAACTATGGCTACACCTTC. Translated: CASSLWDRDNYGYTF.

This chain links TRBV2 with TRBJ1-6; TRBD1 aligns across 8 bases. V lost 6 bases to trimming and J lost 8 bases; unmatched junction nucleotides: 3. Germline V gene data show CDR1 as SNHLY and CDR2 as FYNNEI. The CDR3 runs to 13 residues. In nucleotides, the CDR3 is TGTGCCAGCAGGGACAGGGTGGATTCACCCCTCCACTTT. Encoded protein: CASRDRVDSPLHF. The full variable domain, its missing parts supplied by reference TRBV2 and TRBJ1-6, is EPEVTQTPSHQVTQMGQEVILRCVPISNHLYFYWYRQILGQKVEFLVSFYNNEISEKSEIFDDQFSVERPDGSNFTLKIRSTKLEDSAMYFCASRDRVDSPLHFGNGTRLTVT.

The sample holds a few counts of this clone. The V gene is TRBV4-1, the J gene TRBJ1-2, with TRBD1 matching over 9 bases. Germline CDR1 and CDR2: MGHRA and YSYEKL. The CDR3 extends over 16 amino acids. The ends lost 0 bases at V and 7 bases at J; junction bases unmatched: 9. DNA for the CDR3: TGCGCCAGCAGCCAAGAGAACAGGGGGCGCGGGAGTGGCTACACCTTC. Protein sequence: CASSQENRGRGSGYTF.

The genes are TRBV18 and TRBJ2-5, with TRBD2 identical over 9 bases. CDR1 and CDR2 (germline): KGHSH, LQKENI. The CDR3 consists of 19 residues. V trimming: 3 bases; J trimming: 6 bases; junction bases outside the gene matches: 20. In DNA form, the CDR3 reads TGTGCCAGCTCACCCGAGAGTGGGAGCGGGAGGAGCTTCGGGAAGACCCAGTACTTC. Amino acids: CASSPESGSGRSFGKTQYF.

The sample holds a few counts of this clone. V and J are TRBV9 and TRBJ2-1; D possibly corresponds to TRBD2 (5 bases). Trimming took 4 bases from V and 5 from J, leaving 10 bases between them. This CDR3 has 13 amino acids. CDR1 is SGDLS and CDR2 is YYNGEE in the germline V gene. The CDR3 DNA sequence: TGTGCCAGCAGCATAATGAGGGACAATGAGCAGTTCTTC. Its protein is CASSIMRDNEQFF.

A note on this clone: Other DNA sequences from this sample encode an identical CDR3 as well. CDR3 bases: TGTGCCAGCAGCGTAGGTGGGGGATCTGGAAACACCATATATTTT. Translated: CASSVGGGSGNTIYF. V usage is TRBV9 and J usage is TRBJ1-3; possibly TRBD1 for D (5 bases). The CDR3 extends over 15 amino acids. The ends were cut back, 0 bases at V and 1 base at J, with 8 bases in the middle. The germline V gene has CDR1 SGDLS and CDR2 YYNGEE.

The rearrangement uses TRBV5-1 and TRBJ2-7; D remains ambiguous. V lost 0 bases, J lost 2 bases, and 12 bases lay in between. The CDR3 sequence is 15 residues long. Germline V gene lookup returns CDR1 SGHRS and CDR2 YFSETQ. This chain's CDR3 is CASSLATGTTYEQYF. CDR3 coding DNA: TGCGCCAGCAGCTTGGCTACGGGCACGACCTACGAGCAGTACTTC.

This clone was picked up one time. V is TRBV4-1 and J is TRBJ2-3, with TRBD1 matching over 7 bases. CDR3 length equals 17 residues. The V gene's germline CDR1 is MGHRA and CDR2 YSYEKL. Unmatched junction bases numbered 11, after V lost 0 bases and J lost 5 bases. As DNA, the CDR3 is TGCGCCAGCAGCCAAGAGGGGCCGAGACAGGGCGTAGATACGCAGTATTTT. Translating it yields CASSQEGPRQGVDTQYF.

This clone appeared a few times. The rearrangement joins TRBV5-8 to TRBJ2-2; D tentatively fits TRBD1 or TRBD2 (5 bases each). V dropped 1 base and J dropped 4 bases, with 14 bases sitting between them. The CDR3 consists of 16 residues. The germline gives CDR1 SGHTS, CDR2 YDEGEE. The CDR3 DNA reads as TGTGCCAGCAGCTTGCGGCCAGGGAGCTCCACCGGGGAGCTGTTTTTT. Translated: CASSLRPGSSTGELFF.

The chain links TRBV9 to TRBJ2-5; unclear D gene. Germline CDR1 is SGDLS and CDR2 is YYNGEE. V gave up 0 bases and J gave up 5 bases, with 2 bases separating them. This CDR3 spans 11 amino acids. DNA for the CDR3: TGTGCCAGCAGCGTAGTGGAGACCCAGTACTTC. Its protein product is CASSVVETQYF.

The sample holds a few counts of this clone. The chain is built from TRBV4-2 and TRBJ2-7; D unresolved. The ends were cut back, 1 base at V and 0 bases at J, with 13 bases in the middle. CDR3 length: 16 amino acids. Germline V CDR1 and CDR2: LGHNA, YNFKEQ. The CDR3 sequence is CASSQVKGSYSYEQYF. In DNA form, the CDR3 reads TGTGCCAGCAGCCAAGTCAAGGGATCCTACTCCTACGAGCAGTACTTC.

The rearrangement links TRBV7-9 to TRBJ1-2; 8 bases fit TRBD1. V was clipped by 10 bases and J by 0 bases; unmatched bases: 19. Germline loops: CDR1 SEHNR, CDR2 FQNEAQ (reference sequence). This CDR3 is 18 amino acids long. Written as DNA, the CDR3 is TGTGCCACCGTCCTTTTGAGGACAGGGCGCCCCTCTAACTATGGCTACACCTTC. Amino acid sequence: CATVLLRTGRPSNYGYTF.

This CDR3 reads CASSVGVGPNTGELFF. As DNA, the CDR3 is TGTGCCAGCAGCGTAGGGGTAGGTCCGAACACCGGGGAGCTGTTTTTT. The chain is built from TRBV9 and TRBJ2-2; no firm D call. This CDR3 contains 16 residues. CDR1 and CDR2 from the germline V gene are SGDLS and YYNGEE. V shed 0 bases and J shed 0 bases, with 9 bases lying between them.

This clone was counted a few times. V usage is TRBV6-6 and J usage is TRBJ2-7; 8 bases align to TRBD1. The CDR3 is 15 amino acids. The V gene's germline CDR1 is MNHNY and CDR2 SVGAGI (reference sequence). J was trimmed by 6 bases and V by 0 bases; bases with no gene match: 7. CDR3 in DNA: TGTGCCAGCAGTTACTCCCAGGGGGCGCCTTCCGAGCAGTACTTC. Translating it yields CASSYSQGAPSEQYF.

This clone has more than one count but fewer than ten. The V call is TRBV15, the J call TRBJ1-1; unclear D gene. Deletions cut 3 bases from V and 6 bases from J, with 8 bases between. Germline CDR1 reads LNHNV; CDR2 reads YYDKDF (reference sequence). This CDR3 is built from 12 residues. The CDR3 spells CATSSAWAEAFF. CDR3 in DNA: TGTGCCACCAGCAGCGCGTGGGCTGAAGCTTTCTTT.

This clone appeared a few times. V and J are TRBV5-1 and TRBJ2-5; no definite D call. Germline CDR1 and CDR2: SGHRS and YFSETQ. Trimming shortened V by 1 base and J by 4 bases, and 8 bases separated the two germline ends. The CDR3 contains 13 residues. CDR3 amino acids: CASSLRNIETQYF. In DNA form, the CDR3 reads TGCGCCAGCAGCTTGCGGAACATAGAGACCCAGTACTTC.

This CDR3 reads CASSPSLSGRGNEQFF. In nucleotides, the CDR3 is TGTGCCAGCAGCCCGTCTCTTAGTGGGAGAGGCAATGAGCAGTTCTTC. The chain carries TRBV9 and TRBJ2-1; perhaps TRBD2 as D (5 bases). Trimming took off 4 bases at V and 6 bases at J, with 20 bases between the two ends. The germline V gene has CDR1 SGDLS and CDR2 YYNGEE. The CDR3 contains 16 residues.

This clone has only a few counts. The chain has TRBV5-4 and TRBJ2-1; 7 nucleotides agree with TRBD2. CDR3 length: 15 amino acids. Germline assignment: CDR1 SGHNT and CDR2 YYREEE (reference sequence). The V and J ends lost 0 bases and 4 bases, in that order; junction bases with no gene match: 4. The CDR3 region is CASSLVGTTYNEQFF. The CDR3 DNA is TGTGCCAGCAGCTTGGTAGGGACTACTTACAATGAGCAGTTCTTC.

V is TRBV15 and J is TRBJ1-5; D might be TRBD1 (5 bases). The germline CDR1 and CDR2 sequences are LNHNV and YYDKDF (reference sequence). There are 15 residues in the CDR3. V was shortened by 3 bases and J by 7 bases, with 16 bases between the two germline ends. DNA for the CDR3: TGTGCCACCAGCAGGACCGACCGGGGGGTCCAGCCCCAGCATTTT. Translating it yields CATSRTDRGVQPQHF.

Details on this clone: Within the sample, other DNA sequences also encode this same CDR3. CDR3: CASSLGQGRGYEQYF. CDR3 DNA: TGTGCCAGCAGCTTAGGTCAGGGGCGCGGGTACGAGCAGTACTTC. The chain combines TRBV7-2 with TRBJ2-7; the D gene is possibly TRBD1 (6 bases). The CDR3 has 15 amino acids. The V end was cut by 1 base, the J end by 4 bases, with 14 bases between. Looked up from germline, CDR1 is SGHTA and CDR2 is FQGNSA.

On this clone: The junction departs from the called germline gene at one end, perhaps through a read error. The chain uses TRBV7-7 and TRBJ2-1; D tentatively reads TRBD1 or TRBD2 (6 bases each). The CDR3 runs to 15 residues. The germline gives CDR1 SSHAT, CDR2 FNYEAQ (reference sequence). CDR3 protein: CASSSRRGSYNEQFF. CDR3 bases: TGTGCTAGCAGCTCTAGGAGGGGGTCCTACAATGAGCAGTTCTTC.